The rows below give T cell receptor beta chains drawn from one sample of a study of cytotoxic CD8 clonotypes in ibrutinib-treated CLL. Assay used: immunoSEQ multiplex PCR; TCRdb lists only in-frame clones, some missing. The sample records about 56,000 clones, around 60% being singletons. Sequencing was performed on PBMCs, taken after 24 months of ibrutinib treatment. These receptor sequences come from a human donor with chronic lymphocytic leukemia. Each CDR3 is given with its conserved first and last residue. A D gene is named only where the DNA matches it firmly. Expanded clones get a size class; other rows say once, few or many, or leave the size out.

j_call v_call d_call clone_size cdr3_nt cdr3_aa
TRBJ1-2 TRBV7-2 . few TGTGCCAGCAGCTTAGCGCGGTGGGTCTATGGCTACACCTTC CASSLARWVYGYTF
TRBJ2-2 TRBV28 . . TGTGCCAGCACCAGTAGTTATACCGGGGAGCTGTTTTTT CASTSSYTGELFF
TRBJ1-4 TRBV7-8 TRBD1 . TGTGCCAGCAGCTTAGATGGGCGGACAGGGAGAGGGGAAAAACTGTTTTTT CASSLDGRTGRGEKLFF
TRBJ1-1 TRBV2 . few TGTGCCAGCAGCGAACATAGCACTGAAGCTTTCTTT CASSEHSTEAFF
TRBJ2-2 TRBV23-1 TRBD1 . TGCGCCAGCAGTTTAGGGGGCGCGAACACCGGGGAGCTGTTTTTT CASSLGGANTGELFF
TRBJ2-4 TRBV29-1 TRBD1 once TGCAGCGTCCTGACAGGGGGCTTAGCCAAAAACATTCAGTACTTC CSVLTGGLAKNIQYF
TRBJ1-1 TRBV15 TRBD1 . TGTGCCACCAGCAGAGGGGGACAGGGAGTAGAAGCTTTCTTT CATSRGGQGVEAFF
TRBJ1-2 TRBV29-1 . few TGCAGCGTTGAGACGGGGGTCTATGGCTACACCTTC CSVETGVYGYTF
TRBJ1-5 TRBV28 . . TGTGCCAGCAGTTTAGGTTGGAACAGGCGTAATCAGCCCCAGCATTTT CASSLGWNRRNQPQHF
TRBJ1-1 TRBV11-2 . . TGTGCCAGCAGCTTAGGAGCCCAAGGGGGGAAGACTGAAGCTTTCTTT CASSLGAQGGKTEAFF
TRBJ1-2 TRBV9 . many TGTGCCAGTCCGAGACGGCACTATGGCTACACCTTC CASPRRHYGYTF
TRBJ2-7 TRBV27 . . TGTGCCAGCAGCCAAATTTTCCCCTCCTACGAGCAGTACTTC CASSQIFPSYEQYF
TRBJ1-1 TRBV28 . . TGTGCCAGCAGTTTTCAGGGGAGAAGCACTGAAGCTTTCTTT CASSFQGRSTEAFF
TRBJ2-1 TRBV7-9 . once TGTGCCAGCAGCTTCTCCCCTCGGATTAGCTCCTACAATGAGCAGTTCTTC CASSFSPRISSYNEQFF
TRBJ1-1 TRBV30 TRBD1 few TGTGCCTGGGGGCAGGGGGCACGCACTGAAGCTTTCTTT CAWGQGARTEAFF
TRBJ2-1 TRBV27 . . TGTGCCAGCAGTTTAAGTCGCGGACGGGTTTACAATGAGCAGTTCTTC CASSLSRGRVYNEQFF
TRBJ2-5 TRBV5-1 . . TGCGCCAGCAGCTTGGCCGGCGGCCGAGCCCAAGAGACCCAGTACTTC CASSLAGGRAQETQYF
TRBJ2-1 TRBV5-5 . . TGTGCCAGCAGCTTCGACGCACCCTACAATGAGCAGTTCTTC CASSFDAPYNEQFF
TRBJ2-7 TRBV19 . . TGTGCCAGTAGTATCGGCAGCTCGAGAGTATTAGGCGAGCAGTACTTC CASSIGSSRVLGEQYF
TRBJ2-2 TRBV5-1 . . TGCGCCAGCAGCAGGACCCCGGGCGCATCTAGAGGGGGAGGAACCGGGGAGCTGTTTTTT CASSRTPGASRGGGTGELFF
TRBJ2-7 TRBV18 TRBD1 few TGTGCCAGCTCACCAGGACAGGGAGTCAACGAGCAGTACTTC CASSPGQGVNEQYF
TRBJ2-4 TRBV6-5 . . TGTGCCAGCACTGCCAGCTTAGGGGGGGGAAACATTCAGTACTTC CASTASLGGGNIQYF
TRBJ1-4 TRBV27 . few TGTGCCAGCAGTTTAGCCGGGACTGAAAATGAAAAACTGTTTTTT CASSLAGTENEKLFF